The 29 T cell receptor beta chains in this list originate from one sample, sequenced in a study of graft-versus-host responses after intestinal transplantation. No cognate antigen is known for these TCRs. Using immunoSEQ multiplex PCR, the repertoire was profiled, and TCRdb retains in-frame clones only, with some absent. Seen here are 90,000 to 130,000 clones, around 93% observed once, and the top ten hold about 0.51%. Material: unstimulated CD8+ T cells sorted from spleen or lymph node cells, obtained before intestinal transplant. Every receptor here comes from a human donor who received an intestinal transplant.

This sequence joins TRBV4-2 and TRBJ2-7, with D perhaps matching TRBD1 (5 bases). Trimming cost V 2 bases and J 5 bases, with 13 bases left between them. In germline, CDR1 is LGHNA, CDR2 YNFKEQ. The CDR3 covers 14 residues. CDR3 in DNA: TGTGCCAGCAGCCAACGTTTAGGGGCGGACGAGCAGTACTTC. Translation gives CASSQRLGADEQYF.

The V call is TRBV5-4, the J call TRBJ1-1; D gene ambiguous. CDR1 and CDR2 (germline): SGHNT, YYREEE (reference sequence). V was trimmed by 0 bases and J by 0 bases, leaving 6 bases between them. The length of the CDR3 is 14 residues. CDR3 DNA sequence: TGTGCCAGCAGCTTGGGCTACATGAACACTGAAGCTTTCTTT. Translation: CASSLGYMNTEAFF.

J is TRBJ2-1 and V is TRBV4-1, with D perhaps matching TRBD1 (5 bases). CDR1 MGHRA and CDR2 YSYEKL come from the germline V gene. Trimming left V 0 bases short and J 7 bases short, with 16 bases between. CDR3 length: 16 amino acids. The DNA for the CDR3 is TGCGCCAGCAGCCAAGATCGACAGCCCAAAGTAAATGAGCAGTTCTTC. Encoded protein: CASSQDRQPKVNEQFF.

This rearrangement joins TRBV6-1 to TRBJ2-3; D is undetermined. The CDR3 is 13 residues long. The V end was cut by 6 bases, the J end by 1 base, with 8 bases between. Germline V gene data show CDR1 as MNHNS and CDR2 as SASEGT. CDR3 protein: CASRRKGTDTQYF. CDR3 bases: TGTGCCAGCAGGCGGAAGGGCACAGATACGCAGTATTTT.

V is TRBV25-1 and J is TRBJ2-3; D uncertain. The V end lost 9 bases, the J end lost 5 bases, and 6 bases lay between the germline ends. CDR3 length equals 10 residues. The germline CDR1 and CDR2 sequences are MGHDK and SYGVNS. CDR3 protein: CASALDTQYF. The CDR3 DNA sequence: TGTGCCAGTGCCTTAGATACGCAGTATTTT.

The gene calls are TRBV5-1 and TRBJ2-1; 10 nucleotides match TRBD2. Trimming at V came to 4 bases and at J to 4 bases, leaving 8 bases not matched to a gene. The germline CDR1 and CDR2 sequences are SGHRS and YFSETQ. CDR3 length: 16 amino acids. The CDR3 region has the DNA TGCGCCAGCAGCCCCGGACTAGCGGACCTATACAATGAGCAGTTCTTC. It encodes CASSPGLADLYNEQFF.

This chain connects TRBV5-6 to TRBJ2-1; 7 bases line up with TRBD2. Germline V gene lookup returns CDR1 SGHDT and CDR2 YYEEEE. Trimming cost V 1 base and J 5 bases; bases outside gene matches: 6. The CDR3 runs to 15 residues. This CDR3 is CASSLLPGGDNEQFF. The CDR3, as DNA: TGTGCCAGCAGCTTGCTGCCGGGAGGAGACAATGAGCAGTTCTTC.

The chain has TRBV27 and TRBJ2-1, with D perhaps matching TRBD2 (6 bases). CDR1 MNHEY and CDR2 SMNVEV come from the germline V gene (reference sequence). V shed 6 bases and J shed 10 bases, with 16 bases lying between them. This CDR3 is built from 13 residues. The CDR3: CASSWSSGYEQFF. The CDR3 coding sequence is TGTGCCAGCAGCTGGAGTAGCGGTTACGAGCAGTTCTTC.

This chain uses TRBV19 with TRBJ1-1; D perhaps matches TRBD1 (5 bases). The CDR3 length is 15 residues. Germline-derived CDR1 and CDR2 are LNHDA and SQIVND (reference sequence). Trimming shortened V by 5 bases and J by 1 base, and 14 bases separated the two germline ends. The CDR3 DNA follows: TGTGCCAGTAGTCCCCGGGGCCGGAAGAACACTGAAGCTTTCTTT. Residues: CASSPRGRKNTEAFF. The whole variable domain, filled in from reference TRBV19 and TRBJ1-1, reads DGGITQSPKYLFRKEGQNVTLSCEQNLNHDAMYWYRQDPGQGLRLIYYSQIVNDFQKGDIAEGYSVSREKKESFPLTVTSAQKNPTAFYLCASSPRGRKNTEAFFGQGTRLTVV.

The chain recombines TRBV28 with TRBJ2-4; tentatively, D is TRBD1 or TRBD2 (5 bases each). V was shortened by 6 bases and J by 0 bases, with 18 bases between the two germline ends. Looked up from germline, CDR1 is MDHEN and CDR2 is SYDVKM. The CDR3 has 17 amino acids. The chain's CDR3 is CASSWGQRGVAKNIQYF. The CDR3 DNA reads as TGTGCCAGCAGCTGGGGTCAGAGGGGAGTAGCCAAAAACATTCAGTACTTC. The variable domain in full, with the rest retrieved from reference TRBV28 and TRBJ2-4, is DVKVTQSSRYLVKRTGEKVFLECVQDMDHENMFWYRQDPGLGLRLIYFSYDVKMKEKGDIPEGYSVSREKKERFSLILESASTNQTSMYLCASSWGQRGVAKNIQYFGAGTRLSVL.

J is TRBJ2-1 and V is TRBV6-5, with TRBD2 as a possible D gene (6 bases). The germline gives CDR1 MNHEY, CDR2 SVGAGI. CDR3 length equals 13 residues. Trimming left V 2 bases short and J 8 bases short, with 10 bases between. The CDR3 region has the DNA TGTGCCAGCAGTTACGTAGCGGCGGATGAGCAGTTCTTC. Translation gives CASSYVAADEQFF.

The J gene is TRBJ2-7, the V gene TRBV4-1, with 7 bases that match TRBD1. Germline V gene sequence: CDR1 MGHRA, CDR2 YSYEKL. The CDR3 has 18 amino acids. The V gene end was trimmed by 4 bases and the J gene end by 2 bases; junction bases not matched to a gene: 17. The CDR3 DNA sequence: TGCGCCAGCAGCCGAGAACCCCTAGAGGGGGCTCTCACCTACGAGCAGTACTTC. This codes for CASSREPLEGALTYEQYF.

Here the CDR3 DNA reads TGTGCCACCAGCAAGGATAGCGGGAGCCCTAACAATGAGCAGTTCTTC. This encodes CATSKDSGSPNNEQFF. The chain carries TRBV15 and TRBJ2-1; 9 nucleotides line up with TRBD2. V gave up 4 bases and J gave up 5 bases; unmatched junction bases: 9. The germline gives CDR1 LNHNV, CDR2 YYDKDF (reference sequence). CDR3 length: 16 residues.

This sequence joins TRBV30 and TRBJ2-6, with D unresolved. This CDR3 spans 13 amino acids. The V and J ends lost 3 bases and 3 bases respectively, with 6 bases between them. CDR1 and CDR2 from the germline V gene are GTSNPN and SVGIG (reference sequence). The CDR3 is CAWRSLGANVLTF. CDR3 in DNA: TGTGCCTGGAGGAGCCTTGGGGCCAACGTCCTGACTTTC.

This chain uses TRBV29-1 with TRBJ2-7; a possible D gene is TRBD2 (5 bases). The length of the CDR3 is 12 residues. V lost 5 bases, J lost 0 bases, and 8 bases lay in between. Germline loops: CDR1 SQVTM, CDR2 ANQGSEA. The DNA of the CDR3 is TGCAGCGTTAGCGGAAGCTCCTACGAGCAGTACTTC. Its translation is CSVSGSSYEQYF.

The chain joins TRBV2 to TRBJ1-5, with D possibly being TRBD1 (6 bases). Looked up from germline, CDR1 is SNHLY and CDR2 is FYNNEI. The CDR3 has 15 residues. Deletions cut 2 bases from V and 6 bases from J, with 14 bases between. The CDR3 coding sequence is TGTGCCAGCAGTGAATTCGGGGGGGCGGGTCAGCCCCAGCATTTT. Residues: CASSEFGGAGQPQHF.

The chain couples TRBV27 to TRBJ1-1; D gene ambiguous. Germline CDR1 is MNHEY and CDR2 is SMNVEV (reference sequence). The CDR3 sequence is 14 residues long. With 2 bases removed from V and 6 bases from J, the gap between germline ends came to 13 bases. The CDR3 here is CASSLERYGSEAFF. In DNA form, the CDR3 reads TGTGCCAGCAGTTTAGAACGCTACGGGTCTGAAGCTTTCTTT.

J is TRBJ2-7 and V is TRBV6-5; 8 positions agree with TRBD2. This CDR3 spans 13 amino acids. Trimming cost V 5 bases and J 7 bases; bases outside gene matches: 7. Germline-derived CDR1 and CDR2 are MNHEY and SVGAGI. CDR3 sequence: CASSAGGLREQYF. CDR3 nucleotide sequence: TGTGCCAGCAGTGCGGGAGGACTACGTGAGCAGTACTTC.

This chain links TRBV27 with TRBJ1-1; a possible D gene is TRBD1 (6 bases). The CDR3 consists of 17 residues. The germline gives CDR1 MNHEY, CDR2 SMNVEV (reference sequence). The V and J ends lost 3 bases and 4 bases respectively, with 21 bases between them. The CDR3 sequence is CASSFSVGGGAGTEAFF. As DNA, the CDR3 is TGTGCCAGCAGTTTTTCGGTGGGCGGGGGCGCGGGCACTGAAGCTTTCTTT.

This chain links TRBV7-9 with TRBJ2-1; D is unresolved. Trimming removed 5 bases at V and 13 bases at J, with 18 bases between. CDR3 length equals 13 residues. Looked up from germline, CDR1 is SEHNR and CDR2 is FQNEAQ (reference sequence). CDR3 amino acids: CASSLLAIPGQFF. The DNA for the CDR3 is TGTGCCAGCAGCCTATTAGCCATCCCGGGCCAGTTCTTC.

Comments on this clone: At the DNA level, this CDR3 is encoded by other sequences in the same sample as well. V and J are TRBV27 and TRBJ2-7, with a tentative D call TRBD1 (6 bases). Per germline, CDR1 MNHEY and CDR2 SMNVEV (reference sequence). The CDR3 covers 13 residues. V was shortened by 3 bases and J by 2 bases, with 8 bases between the two germline ends. The CDR3 is CASSLTGAYEQYF. CDR3 sequence (DNA): TGTGCCAGCAGTTTGACAGGAGCCTACGAGCAGTACTTC.

The CDR3 nucleotides are TGTGCCAGCAGCCAAGGTCGGCGGGGCGAGCAGTACTTC. Translating it yields CASSQGRRGEQYF. The rearrangement uses TRBV14 and TRBJ2-7, with D possibly matching TRBD2 (6 bases). Germline assignment: CDR1 SGHDN and CDR2 FVKESK. The CDR3 is made up of 13 amino acids. Deletions cut 1 base from V and 6 bases from J, with 10 bases between.

Turning to this clone: The same CDR3 can be traced to other DNA sequences in this sample. This rearrangement joins TRBV6-5 to TRBJ2-7; 7 bases are a match to TRBD1. V lost 0 bases to trimming and J lost 6 bases; unmatched junction nucleotides: 2. CDR3 length: 13 amino acids. Germline V gene data show CDR1 as MNHEY and CDR2 as SVGAGI. The CDR3 DNA reads TGTGCCAGCAGTTACTCGACAGGGAGCGAGCAGTACTTC. Translated, it gives CASSYSTGSEQYF.

The DNA for the CDR3 is TGTGCCAGCAGTCCAGGGACGAACACTGAAGCTTTCTTT. It codes for CASSPGTNTEAFF. The genes are TRBV27 and TRBJ1-1; a weak D match, TRBD1 (5 bases). The germline V gene has CDR1 MNHEY and CDR2 SMNVEV (reference sequence). V dropped 5 bases and J dropped 1 base, with 8 bases sitting between them. This CDR3 is 13 amino acids long.

CDR3 bases: TGTGCCAGCCGACCCTTAGCCTCAACCGAGCAGTACTTC. It yields the protein CASRPLASTEQYF. V and J are TRBV27 and TRBJ2-7; unclear D gene. V was cut by 8 bases and J by 6 bases, with 17 bases left in between. The CDR3 runs 13 residues. Germline V gives CDR1 MNHEY, CDR2 SMNVEV (reference sequence).

J is TRBJ1-2 and V is TRBV7-9; D may be TRBD1 (5 bases). The germline gives CDR1 SEHNR, CDR2 FQNEAQ (reference sequence). The CDR3 loop spans 12 amino acids. The V and J ends lost 3 bases and 6 bases respectively, with 8 bases between them. CDR3 sequence: CASSFGGNGYTF. The CDR3 DNA follows: TGTGCCAGCAGCTTCGGGGGGAATGGCTACACCTTC.

As for this clone: Within the sample, other DNA sequences also encode this same CDR3. The V gene is TRBV27, the J gene TRBJ2-3; 12 bases fit TRBD2. This CDR3 has 15 amino acids. The germline V gene has CDR1 MNHEY and CDR2 SMNVEV (reference sequence). The trim removed 2 bases at V and 3 bases at J, leaving 0 bases unmatched. The CDR3 loop reads CASSLLAGGTDTQYF. For the CDR3, the DNA is TGTGCCAGCAGTTTACTAGCGGGAGGGACAGATACGCAGTATTTT.

The chain couples TRBV19 to TRBJ2-7, with 8 bases matching TRBD1. After removal of 5 bases from V and 5 bases from J, the junction contained 11 bases not matched to a gene. The CDR3 loop spans 15 amino acids. Germline values: CDR1 LNHDA, CDR2 SQIVND (reference sequence). The CDR3 DNA is TGTGCCAGTAGTCCCCGGGACAGGACTCGGGACGAGCAGTACTTC. Its translation is CASSPRDRTRDEQYF. The full variable domain, in which reference TRBV19 and TRBJ2-7 provide the parts outside the CDR3, is DGGITQSPKYLFRKEGQNVTLSCEQNLNHDAMYWYRQDPGQGLRLIYYSQIVNDFQKGDIAEGYSVSREKKESFPLTVTSAQKNPTAFYLCASSPRDRTRDEQYFGPGTRLTVT.

This rearrangement joins TRBV11-2 to TRBJ2-7; D gene ambiguous. The CDR3 consists of 13 residues. Germline V gene lookup returns CDR1 SGHAT and CDR2 FQNNGV. Between the trimmed V and J ends, which lost 3 bases and 3 bases, there was a span of 9 bases. CDR3 nucleotides: TGTGCCAGCAGCTTTTCGCCAAACTACGAGCAGTACTTC. This encodes CASSFSPNYEQYF.